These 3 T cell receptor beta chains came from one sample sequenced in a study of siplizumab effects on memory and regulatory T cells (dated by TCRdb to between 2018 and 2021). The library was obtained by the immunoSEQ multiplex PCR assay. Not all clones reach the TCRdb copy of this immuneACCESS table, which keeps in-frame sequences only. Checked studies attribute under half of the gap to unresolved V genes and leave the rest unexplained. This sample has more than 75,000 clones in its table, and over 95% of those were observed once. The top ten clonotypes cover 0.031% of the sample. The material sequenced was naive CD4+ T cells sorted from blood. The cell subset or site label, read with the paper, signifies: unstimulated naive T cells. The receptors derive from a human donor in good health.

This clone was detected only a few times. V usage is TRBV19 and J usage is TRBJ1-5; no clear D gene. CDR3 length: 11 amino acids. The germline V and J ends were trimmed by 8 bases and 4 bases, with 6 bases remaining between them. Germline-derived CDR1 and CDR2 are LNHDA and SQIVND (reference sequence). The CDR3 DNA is TGTGCCAGTGGAATAAATCAGCCCCAGCATTTT. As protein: CASGINQPQHF.

The CDR3 sequence is CSALQGVTEAFF. In DNA, the CDR3 is TGCAGCGCCCTGCAGGGTGTCACTGAAGCTTTCTTT. This rearrangement joins TRBV29-1 to TRBJ1-1; a possible D gene is TRBD1 (5 bases). The CDR3 length is 12 residues. Germline V gene data show CDR1 as SQVTM and CDR2 as ANQGSEA. V shed 7 bases and J shed 4 bases, with 13 bases lying between them. Combining the CDR3 with reference TRBV29-1 and TRBJ1-1 gives the whole variable domain SAVISQKPSRDICQRGTSLTIQCQVDSQVTMMFWYRQQPGQSLTLIATANQGSEATYESGFVIDKFPISRPNLTFSTLTVSNMSPEDSSIYLCSALQGVTEAFFGQGTRLTVV.

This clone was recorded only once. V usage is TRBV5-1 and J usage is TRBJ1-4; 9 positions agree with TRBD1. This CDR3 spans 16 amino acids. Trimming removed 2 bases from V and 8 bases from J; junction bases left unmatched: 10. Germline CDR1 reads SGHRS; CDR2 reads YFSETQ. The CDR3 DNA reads TGCGCCAGCAGCTTACCCCAGGGACAGGGCGGCGAAAAACTGTTTTTT. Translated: CASSLPQGQGGEKLFF.